A selection of T cell receptor beta chains follows, all from one sample in a study of cytomegalovirus exposure and HLA in healthy donors. Only in-frame clones appear in the TCRdb table, and some are missing; sequencing was by immunoSEQ multiplex PCR. Of under 200,000 clones listed, approximately 81% were seen once; the top ten hold under 1.5%. The sequenced sample consisted of PBMCs. The receptors stem from a man aged 50 to 59 in good health and CMV-seropositive. The conserved cysteine and the conserved F or W are not part of the CDR3 here.

J	V	CDR3
TRBJ2-3	TRBV7-2	ASSLVAARNSDTQY
TRBJ1-5	TRBV19	ASSRDTVYNQPQH
TRBJ1-2	TRBV7-6	ASSSRTGLNYGYT
TRBJ2-3	TRBV6-5	ASSPPGTDTQY
TRBJ2-7	TRBV4-1	ASSQVGQGNYEQY
TRBJ1-2	TRBV10-3	AISTGVTNYGYT
TRBJ2-4	TRBV10-3	AISEWGDWAKNIQY
TRBJ2-5	TRBV6-1	ASSNRGETQY
TRBJ2-1	TRBV18	ASSPPSRNEQF
TRBJ2-1	TRBV11-3	ASSRDFNEQF
TRBJ1-5	TRBV10-2	ASSDAGPRNQPQH
TRBJ2-1	TRBV4-3	ASSRDRGSYNEQF
TRBJ2-7	TRBV28	ASSALGTENYEQY
TRBJ2-7	TRBV6-1	ASRGGSRSYEQY
TRBJ2-3	TRBV6-5	ASSLNRDTDTQY
TRBJ1-5	TRBV15	ATSSHSNQPQH
TRBJ2-5	TRBV2	ASTYLAGGEGETQY
TRBJ2-5	TRBV13	ASSPRVRQETQY
TRBJ1-3	TRBV10-3	AISEGGDAETIY
TRBJ1-1	TRBV5-1	ASSFWTVNTEAF
TRBJ2-3	TRBV7-2	ASKVTGQHTQY
TRBJ1-6	TRBV6-1	ASSGSRTGLSPLH
TRBJ1-5	TRBV19	ASSVPAYQPQH
TRBJ2-1	TRBV14	ASTKRESTYNEQF
TRBJ1-2	TRBV2	ASSAGGGYT